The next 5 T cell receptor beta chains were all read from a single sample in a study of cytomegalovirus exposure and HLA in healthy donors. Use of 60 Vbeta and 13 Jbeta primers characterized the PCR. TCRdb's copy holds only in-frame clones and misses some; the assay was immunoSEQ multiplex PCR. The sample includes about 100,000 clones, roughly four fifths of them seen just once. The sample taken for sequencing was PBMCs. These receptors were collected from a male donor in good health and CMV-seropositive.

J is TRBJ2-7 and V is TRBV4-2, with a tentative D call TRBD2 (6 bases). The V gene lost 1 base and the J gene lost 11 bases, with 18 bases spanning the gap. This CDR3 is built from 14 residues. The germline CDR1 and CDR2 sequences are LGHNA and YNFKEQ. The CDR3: CASSQGTTTKREYF. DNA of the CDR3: TGTGCCAGCAGCCAAGGAACGACGACTAAGCGGGAGTACTTC.

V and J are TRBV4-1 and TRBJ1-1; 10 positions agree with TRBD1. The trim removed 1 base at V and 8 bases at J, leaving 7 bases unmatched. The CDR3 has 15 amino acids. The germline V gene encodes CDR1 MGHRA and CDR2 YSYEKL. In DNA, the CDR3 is TGCGCCAGCAGCCAAGGACAGGGGGCGAACCAAGAAGCTTTCTTT. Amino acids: CASSQGQGANQEAFF.

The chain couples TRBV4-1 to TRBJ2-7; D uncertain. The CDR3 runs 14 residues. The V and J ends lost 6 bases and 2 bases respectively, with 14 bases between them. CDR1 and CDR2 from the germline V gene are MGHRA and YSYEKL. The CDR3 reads CASSVRVIPYEQYF. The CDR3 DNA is TGCGCCAGCAGTGTTCGGGTGATACCCTACGAGCAGTACTTC.

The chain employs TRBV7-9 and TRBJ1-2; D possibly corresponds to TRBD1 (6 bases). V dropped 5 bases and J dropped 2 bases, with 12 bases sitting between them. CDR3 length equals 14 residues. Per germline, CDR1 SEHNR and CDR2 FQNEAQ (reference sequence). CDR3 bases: TGTGCCAGCAGCACCTGGACAGCGAACTATGGCTACACCTTC. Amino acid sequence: CASSTWTANYGYTF.

The chain's CDR3 is CASSQTDSSNQPQHF. CDR3 DNA sequence: TGTGCCAGCAGCCAGACTGACTCTAGCAATCAGCCCCAGCATTTT. V is TRBV7-8 and J is TRBJ1-5; D ambiguous. The CDR3 has 15 residues. The germline gives CDR1 SGHVS, CDR2 FQNEAQ. The V gene lost 5 bases and the J gene lost 0 bases, with 11 bases spanning the gap.